These T cell receptor beta chains were read from a single sample in a study of blood T cells in healthy people across ages. Each CDR3 protein gets one entry after TCRdb re-called the 5' RACE reads with MiXCR. In the table there are 1,300,000 or so distinct CDR3 sequences, 45% to 70% of which are singletons. The sample comprised blood. The receptors originated from a young man in good health. The CDR3 runs from the conserved cysteine through the conserved F or W. The D gene is left open where the match is weak. Only part of the rows carry a size: once, few, many, or a class if the clone is expanded.

abundance	d_gene	v_gene	j_gene	CDR3nt	CDR3aa
few	-	TRBV12-3/TRBV12-4	TRBJ2-7	TGTGCCAGCAGTCCTTCAGGGGTCCACGAGCAGTACTTC	CASSPSGVHEQYF
few	-	TRBV27	TRBJ1-2	TGTGCCACCGCAGGGGATTCGTTCGGCTACACCTTC	CATAGDSFGYTF
few	TRBD1	TRBV3-1	TRBJ2-7	TGTGCCACAAGAGGGGGCAATAGCTACGAGCAGTACTTC	CATRGGNSYEQYF
-	-	TRBV7-9	TRBJ1-1	TGTGCCAGCACTCCCCCACAGGGAACGAACACTGAAGCTTTCTTT	CASTPPQGTNTEAFF
-	TRBD2	TRBV7-8	TRBJ2-1	TGTGCCAGCAGCTACCGAAGACTAGCGGCAAGCTCCTACAATGAGCAGTTCTTC	CASSYRRLAASSYNEQFF
-	-	TRBV29-1	TRBJ2-1	TGCAGCGTCCACGGGGGAAACTCCTACAATGAGCAGTTCTTC	CSVHGGNSYNEQFF
-	TRBD1	TRBV15	TRBJ1-4	TGTGCCACCAGCAGTCTACGGACAGGGGAATTGGCTAATGAAAAACTGTTTTTT	CATSSLRTGELANEKLFF
-	-	TRBV6-5	TRBJ2-7	TGTGCCAGCCAAACGGGAAGCCACGAGCAGTACTTC	CASQTGSHEQYF
-	-	TRBV2	TRBJ2-5	TGTGCCAGCAGTGAATTGGGGCGGGCCTTCCAAGAGACCCAGTACTTC	CASSELGRAFQETQYF
-	TRBD1	TRBV20-1	TRBJ2-1	TGCAGTGCTATCTCGGGGACAGGGGAAGGCAATGAGCAGTTCTTC	CSAISGTGEGNEQFF
-	TRBD2	TRBV7-7	TRBJ2-7	TGTGCTAGCAGCTTAATTCCCCCTACTAGCGGGGTTTCCGAGCAGTACTTC	CASSLIPPTSGVSEQYF
once	TRBD2	TRBV10-1	TRBJ2-1	TGCGCCAGCAGTGAGCTCGCGGGGGGCTCCTACAATGAGCAGTTCTTC	CASSELAGGSYNEQFF
-	-	TRBV11-2	TRBJ2-5	TGTGCCAGCAGCTTCCCCCTCCTAGGAGAATCGGACAATGAGCAGTACTTC	CASSFPLLGESDNEQYF
once	-	TRBV20-1	TRBJ2-7	TGCAGTGCTAGAGATCTTTGGGTATTAAGCTCCTACGAGCAGTACTTC	CSARDLWVLSSYEQYF
-	-	TRBV20-1	TRBJ2-7	TGCAGTGCATCCGACCAGCAGATCTACGAGCAGTACTTC	CSASDQQIYEQYF
-	TRBD1	TRBV5-1	TRBJ2-3	TGCGCCAGCAGCTTGGTTGAAAGACAGGGTACAGATACGCAGTATTTT	CASSLVERQGTDTQYF
-	TRBD1	TRBV3-1	TRBJ2-1	TGTGCCAGCAGCCAAGAGTCAATCAGGACAGGGGGCCGGAATGAGCAGTTCTTC	CASSQESIRTGGRNEQFF
few	TRBD1	TRBV29-1	TRBJ2-7	TGCAGCGTTGAAGACGGACAGGGGAGAGCCTACGAGCAGTACTTC	CSVEDGQGRAYEQYF
-	-	TRBV9	TRBJ2-2	TGTGCCAGCAGCGCCCCCCGGGACGGGGAGCTGTTTTTT	CASSAPRDGELFF
few	-	TRBV12-3/TRBV12-4	TRBJ1-5	TGTGCCAGCGTTATAGGGGGTAATCAGCCCCAGCATTTT	CASVIGGNQPQHF
-	-	TRBV18	TRBJ1-5	TGTGCCAGCTCACCCACCGGACAGCCCCAGCATTTT	CASSPTGQPQHF
-	TRBD2	TRBV15	TRBJ2-1	TGTGCCACCAGCAGAACCTCGTCTAGCGGGACCTACAATGAGCAGTTCTTC	CATSRTSSSGTYNEQFF
-	-	TRBV20-1	TRBJ2-1	TGCAGTGCTAGGCTGTATCTATTGGATGAGCAGTTCTTC	CSARLYLLDEQFF
-	-	TRBV3-1	TRBJ1-6	TGTGCCAGCAGCCAAGATGGGGCGGGCAATTCACCCCTCCACTTT	CASSQDGAGNSPLHF
-	TRBD1	TRBV6-5	TRBJ1-4	TGTGCCAGCAGCTCGGACAGGGTTGGCAAACTGTTTTTT	CASSSDRVGKLFF
-	TRBD1	TRBV6-2/TRBV6-3	TRBJ2-1	TGTGCCAGCAGTTACTCAGGGACAGGGGTGAACAATGAGCAGTTCTTC	CASSYSGTGVNNEQFF
-	-	TRBV28	TRBJ2-3	TGTGCCAGCAGTCGCCCGGGACAAGGACATATGCTTGAGCAGTATTTT	CASSRPGQGHMLEQYF
few	-	TRBV7-8	TRBJ1-6	TGTGCCAGCAGCTTGGCAAACATATTTTTTAATTCACCCCTCCACTTT	CASSLANIFFNSPLHF
-	-	TRBV28	TRBJ1-6	TGTGCCAGCAGAAAAATTCGGGGGGACAATTCACCCCTCCACTTT	CASRKIRGDNSPLHF
-	-	TRBV12-3/TRBV12-4	TRBJ2-1	TGTGCCAGCAGTTTAGGGGCCACTAACGGCGAGCAGTTCTTC	CASSLGATNGEQFF
-	-	TRBV15	TRBJ1-5	TGTGCCACCAGCGCTTACAGGGCGAGCCAGCCCCAGCATTTT	CATSAYRASQPQHF
few	TRBD1	TRBV3-1	TRBJ2-4	TGTGCCAGCAGCCAGGACAGGTTTGAGGCCAAAAACATTCAGTACTTC	CASSQDRFEAKNIQYF
few	-	TRBV7-9	TRBJ2-3	TGTGCCAGCACACCTCCCCCAGTGACGCGCACAGATACGCAGTATTTT	CASTPPPVTRTDTQYF
few	-	TRBV20-1	TRBJ2-1	TGCAGTGCTAGTCCCCCCGCCAAGGAGCAGTTCTTC	CSASPPAKEQFF
-	TRBD2	TRBV20-1	TRBJ2-2	TGCAGTGCTCAGGGACTAGCGGGAGTTACCGGGGAGCTGTTTTTT	CSAQGLAGVTGELFF
-	TRBD2	TRBV7-9	TRBJ2-7	TGTGCCAGCAGCCCCGGACTAGCGGGGGTTGCGGGCGACGAGCAGTACTTC	CASSPGLAGVAGDEQYF
-	-	TRBV12-3/TRBV12-4	TRBJ2-7	TGTGCCAGCAGCTCCCCCTGGACATCGTCCTACGAGCAGTACTTC	CASSSPWTSSYEQYF
-	-	TRBV7-9	TRBJ1-2	TGTGCCAGCAGCCCCCCCGGGTTTCTATATGGCTACACCTTC	CASSPPGFLYGYTF
-	TRBD2	TRBV20-1	TRBJ2-7	TGCAGTGCTAGAGATGTCACTAGCGAGCTGGATGAGCAGTACTTC	CSARDVTSELDEQYF
-	TRBD1	TRBV6-1	TRBJ2-7	TGTGCCAGCAGTACCCGGGACAGATTCCACGAGCAGTACTTC	CASSTRDRFHEQYF
-	-	TRBV7-9	TRBJ2-5	TGTGCCAGCAGTTTTAGAGTTGGGCCGATCCAAGAGACCCAGTACTTC	CASSFRVGPIQETQYF
few	-	TRBV3-1	TRBJ1-2	TGTGCCAGCAGCCAAGGATTCGACAGGCGCTACACCTTC	CASSQGFDRRYTF
-	-	TRBV12-3/TRBV12-4	TRBJ2-3	TGTGCCAGCAGCCAGACTAGTGCGCAGTATTTT	CASSQTSAQYF
-	-	TRBV6-2/TRBV6-3	TRBJ1-1	TGTGCCAGCAGTTACTCAGGACTTGAAGCTTTCTTT	CASSYSGLEAFF
-	TRBD1	TRBV5-5	TRBJ1-2	TGTGCCAGCAGCTTGGCTACAGGGGCTTACTATGGCTACACCTTC	CASSLATGAYYGYTF
-	TRBD2	TRBV6-6	TRBJ2-1	TGTGCCAGCAGTTACGGACTAGGCAATGAGCAGTTCTTC	CASSYGLGNEQFF
few	TRBD1	TRBV3-1	TRBJ1-5	TGTGCCAGCAGCCAAACAGGGGTCGGTCAGCCCCAGCATTTT	CASSQTGVGQPQHF
-	TRBD2	TRBV6-5	TRBJ2-1	TGTGCCAGCAGTTCAGGACTAGCGGGAAATGAGCAGTTCTTC	CASSSGLAGNEQFF
-	TRBD1	TRBV11-1	TRBJ2-5	TGTGCCAGCAGCCTGGACAGGGGGCAGTTATTGGAGACCCAGTACTTC	CASSLDRGQLLETQYF
-	-	TRBV5-1	TRBJ2-5	TGCGCCAGCAGCTTCTCCGCAACCGTGATGGAGCAGTACTTC	CASSFSATVMEQYF
-	TRBD1	TRBV28	TRBJ2-5	TGTGCCAGCAGTTCGACAGGGGGAAAAGAGACCCAGTACTTC	CASSSTGGKETQYF
-	-	TRBV20-1	TRBJ2-6	TGCAGTGCTCTTGCAGGGTTTAGCTTTGGGGCCAACGTCCTGACTTTC	CSALAGFSFGANVLTF
-	-	TRBV4-1	TRBJ2-1	TGCGCCAGCAGCCAAGAGGGGGCGTTCAGTGAGCAGTTCTTC	CASSQEGAFSEQFF
-	-	TRBV11-2	TRBJ1-6	TGTGCCAGCAGCTTAGATACAAGCTCCTATAATTCACCCCTCCACTTT	CASSLDTSSYNSPLHF
-	-	TRBV25-1	TRBJ1-2	TGTGCCAGCAGTGAATGGGACGGCTCTTTAGGCTACACCTTC	CASSEWDGSLGYTF